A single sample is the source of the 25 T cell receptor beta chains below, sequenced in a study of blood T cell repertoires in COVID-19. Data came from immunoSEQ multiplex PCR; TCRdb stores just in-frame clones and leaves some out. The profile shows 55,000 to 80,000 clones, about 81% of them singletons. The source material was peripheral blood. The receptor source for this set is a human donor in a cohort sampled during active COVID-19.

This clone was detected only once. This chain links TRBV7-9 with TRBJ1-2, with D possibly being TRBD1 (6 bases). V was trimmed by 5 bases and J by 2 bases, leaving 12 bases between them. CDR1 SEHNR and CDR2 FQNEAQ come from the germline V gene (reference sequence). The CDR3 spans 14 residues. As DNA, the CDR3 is TGTGCCAGCAGCCCGAGGACAGCAAACTATGGCTACACCTTC. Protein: CASSPRTANYGYTF.

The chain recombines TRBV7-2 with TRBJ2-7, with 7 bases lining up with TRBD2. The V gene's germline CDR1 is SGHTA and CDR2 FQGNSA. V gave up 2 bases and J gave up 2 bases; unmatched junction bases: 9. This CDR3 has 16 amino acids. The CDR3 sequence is CASSLFGTTAPYEQYV. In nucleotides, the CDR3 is TGTGCCAGCAGCTTATTCGGGACTACCGCTCCCTACGAGCAGTACGTC.

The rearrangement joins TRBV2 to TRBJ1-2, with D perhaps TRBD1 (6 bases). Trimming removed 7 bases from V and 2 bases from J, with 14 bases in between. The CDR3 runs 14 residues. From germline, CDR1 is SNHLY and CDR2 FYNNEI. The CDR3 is CASKDRSQNYGYTF. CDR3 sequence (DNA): TGTGCCAGCAAAGACAGGTCCCAAAACTATGGCTACACCTTC.

The CDR3 DNA is TGTGCCAGCTCACCGTCCCTGTCCGAGCAGTACTTC. Its protein is CASSPSLSEQYF. This chain uses TRBV18 with TRBJ2-7; D gene unclear. Between the trimmed V and J ends, which lost 3 bases and 6 bases, there was a span of 9 bases. Germline CDR1 reads KGHSH; CDR2 reads LQKENI. This CDR3 contains 12 residues.

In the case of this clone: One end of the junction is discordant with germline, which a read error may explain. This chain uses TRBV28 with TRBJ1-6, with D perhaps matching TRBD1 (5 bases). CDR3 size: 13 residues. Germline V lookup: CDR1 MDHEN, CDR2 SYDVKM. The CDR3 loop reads CAGRDSNNSPLHF. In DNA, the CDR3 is TGTGCCGGCCGGGACTCCAATAATTCACCCCTCCACTTT.

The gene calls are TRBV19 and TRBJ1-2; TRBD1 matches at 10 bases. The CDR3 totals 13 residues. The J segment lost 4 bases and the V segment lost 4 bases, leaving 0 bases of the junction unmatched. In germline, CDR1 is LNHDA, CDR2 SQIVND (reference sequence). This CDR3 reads CASSRDRGYGYTF. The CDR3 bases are TGTGCCAGTAGTAGGGACAGGGGCTATGGCTACACCTTC.

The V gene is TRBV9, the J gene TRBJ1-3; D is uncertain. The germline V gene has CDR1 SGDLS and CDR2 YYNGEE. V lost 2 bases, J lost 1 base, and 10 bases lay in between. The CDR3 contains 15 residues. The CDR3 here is CASSVGQTSGNTIYF. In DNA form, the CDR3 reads TGTGCCAGCAGCGTTGGTCAGACATCTGGAAACACCATATATTTT.

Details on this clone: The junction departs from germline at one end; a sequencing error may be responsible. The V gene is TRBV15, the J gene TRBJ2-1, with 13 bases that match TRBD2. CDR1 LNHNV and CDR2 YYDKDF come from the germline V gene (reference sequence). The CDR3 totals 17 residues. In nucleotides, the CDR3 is TGTGCCACCAGCGGGGGACTAGCGGGACCCTCCAACAATGAGCAGTTCTTC. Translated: CATSGGLAGPSNNEQFF.

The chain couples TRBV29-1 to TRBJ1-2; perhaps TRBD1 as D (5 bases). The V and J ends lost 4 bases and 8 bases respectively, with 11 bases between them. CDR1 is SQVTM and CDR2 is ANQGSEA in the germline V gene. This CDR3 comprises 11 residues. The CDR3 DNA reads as TGCAGCGTTGGAGCCAGGGCCGGCTACACCTTC. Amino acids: CSVGARAGYTF.

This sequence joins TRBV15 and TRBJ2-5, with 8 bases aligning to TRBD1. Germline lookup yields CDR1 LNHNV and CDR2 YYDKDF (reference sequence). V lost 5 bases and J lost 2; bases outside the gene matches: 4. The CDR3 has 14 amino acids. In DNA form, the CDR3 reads TGTGCCACCAGCGAGGGACAGGAGCAAGAGACCCAGTACTTC. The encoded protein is CATSEGQEQETQYF.

The CDR3 coding sequence is TGTGCCAGCAGCCAGGGAGGACTAAACGCAATTGGGGAGCTGTTTTTT. Translation: CASSQGGLNAIGELFF. The genes are TRBV3-1 (or the pseudogene TRBV3-2) and TRBJ2-2; TRBD2 might be the D (6 bases). The CDR3 length is 16 residues. V shed 3 bases and J shed 8 bases, with 19 bases lying between them. Germline CDR1 is LGHDT and CDR2 is YNNKEL (reference sequence).

The CDR3 bases are TGTGCCAGCCGTTCGAGGACCGGGGAGCTGTTTTTT. Its translation is CASRSRTGELFF. The chain combines TRBV3-1 (or the pseudogene TRBV3-2) with TRBJ2-2; D remains ambiguous. CDR1 and CDR2 (germline): LGHDT, YNNKEL (reference sequence). Trimming cost V 8 bases and J 5 bases, with 9 bases left between them. This CDR3 has 12 amino acids.

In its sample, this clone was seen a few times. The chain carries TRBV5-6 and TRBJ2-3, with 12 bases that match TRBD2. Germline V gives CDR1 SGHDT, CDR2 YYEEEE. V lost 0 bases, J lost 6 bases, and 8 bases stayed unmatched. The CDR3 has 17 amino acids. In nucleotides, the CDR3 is TGTGCCAGCAGCTTGGACCCTAGCGGGGGGGCCGACGATACGCAGTATTTT. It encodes CASSLDPSGGADDTQYF.

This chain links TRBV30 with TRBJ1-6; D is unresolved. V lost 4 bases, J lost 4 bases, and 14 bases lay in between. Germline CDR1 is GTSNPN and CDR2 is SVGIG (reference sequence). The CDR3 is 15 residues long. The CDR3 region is CAWTLERAYNSPLHF. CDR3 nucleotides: TGTGCCTGGACCTTGGAGAGAGCATATAATTCACCCCTCCACTTT.

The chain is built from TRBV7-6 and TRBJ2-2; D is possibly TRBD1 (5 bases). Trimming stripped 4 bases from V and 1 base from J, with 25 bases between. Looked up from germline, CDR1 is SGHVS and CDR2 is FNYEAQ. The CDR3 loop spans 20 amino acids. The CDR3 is CASSSSGPPRGLGNTGELFF. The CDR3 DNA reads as TGTGCCAGCAGCTCTTCGGGCCCCCCAAGGGGCCTTGGGAACACCGGGGAGCTGTTTTTT. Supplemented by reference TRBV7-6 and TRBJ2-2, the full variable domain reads GAGVSQSPRYKVTKRGQDVALRCDPISGHVSLYWYRQALGQGPEFLTYFNYEAQQDKSGLPNDRFSAERPEGSISTLTIQRTEQRDSAMYRCASSSSGPPRGLGNTGELFFGEGSRLTVL.

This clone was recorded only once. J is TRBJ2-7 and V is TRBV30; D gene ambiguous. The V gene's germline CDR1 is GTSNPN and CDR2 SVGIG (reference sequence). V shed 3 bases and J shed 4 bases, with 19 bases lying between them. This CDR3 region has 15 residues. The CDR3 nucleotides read TGTGCCTGGAGGGCCTACGGAGCGAGGATATACGAGCAGTACTTC. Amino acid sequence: CAWRAYGARIYEQYF.

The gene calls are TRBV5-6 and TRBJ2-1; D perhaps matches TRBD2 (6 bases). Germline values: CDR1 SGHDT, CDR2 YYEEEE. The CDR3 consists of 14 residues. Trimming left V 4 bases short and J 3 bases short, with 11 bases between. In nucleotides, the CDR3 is TGTGCCAGCAGCCGGCGGGGCAACTACAATGAGCAGTTCTTC. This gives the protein CASSRRGNYNEQFF.

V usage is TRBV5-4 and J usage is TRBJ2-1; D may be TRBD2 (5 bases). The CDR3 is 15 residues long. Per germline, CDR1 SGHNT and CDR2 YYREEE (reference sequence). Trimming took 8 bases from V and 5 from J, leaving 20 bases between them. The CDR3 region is CAREAVTPLDNEQFF. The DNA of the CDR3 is TGTGCCAGGGAGGCGGTAACCCCCCTCGACAATGAGCAGTTCTTC.

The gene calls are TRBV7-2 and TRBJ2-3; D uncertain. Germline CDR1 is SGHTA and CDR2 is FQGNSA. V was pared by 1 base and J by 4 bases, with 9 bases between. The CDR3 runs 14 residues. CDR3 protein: CASSLGLGADTQYF. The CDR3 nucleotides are TGTGCCAGCAGCTTAGGGTTGGGCGCAGATACGCAGTATTTT.

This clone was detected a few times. Written as DNA, the CDR3 is TGTGCCAGCAGCGTATTACATCGGAACACCGGGGAGCTGTTTTTT. The encoded protein is CASSVLHRNTGELFF. V and J are TRBV9 and TRBJ2-2; D is unresolved. Trimming cost V 1 base and J 1 base, with 8 bases left between them. CDR3 length: 15 amino acids. Per the germline V gene, CDR1 is SGDLS and CDR2 is YYNGEE.

The CDR3 DNA reads as TGCGCCAGCAGCCAAGAGACGCAGGGGAAGTGGGGAGAGACCCAGTACTTC. It is translated as CASSQETQGKWGETQYF. The V and J genes are TRBV4-1 and TRBJ2-5; tentative D call: TRBD1 (6 bases). Germline assignment: CDR1 MGHRA and CDR2 YSYEKL. Trimming pared 0 bases from V and 4 bases from J, leaving 18 bases between. The CDR3 is 17 residues long.

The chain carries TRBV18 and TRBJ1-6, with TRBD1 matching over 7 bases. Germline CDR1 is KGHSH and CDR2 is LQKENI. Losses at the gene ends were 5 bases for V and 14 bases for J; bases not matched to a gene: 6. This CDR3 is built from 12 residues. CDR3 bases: TGTGCCAGCTCAACCACACAGGGGTCCCTCCACTTT. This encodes CASSTTQGSLHF.

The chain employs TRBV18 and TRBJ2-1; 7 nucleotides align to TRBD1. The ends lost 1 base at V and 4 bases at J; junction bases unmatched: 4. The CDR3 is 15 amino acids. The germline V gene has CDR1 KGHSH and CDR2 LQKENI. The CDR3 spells CASSPLRGPYNEQFF. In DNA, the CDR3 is TGTGCCAGCTCACCACTGAGGGGGCCGTACAATGAGCAGTTCTTC.

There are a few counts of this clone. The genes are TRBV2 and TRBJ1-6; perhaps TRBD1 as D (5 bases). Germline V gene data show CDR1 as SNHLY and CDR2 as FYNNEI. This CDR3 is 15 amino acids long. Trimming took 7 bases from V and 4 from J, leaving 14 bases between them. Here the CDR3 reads CASTSQTDYNSPLHF. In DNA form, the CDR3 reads TGTGCCAGCACCTCCCAGACAGATTATAATTCACCCCTCCACTTT.

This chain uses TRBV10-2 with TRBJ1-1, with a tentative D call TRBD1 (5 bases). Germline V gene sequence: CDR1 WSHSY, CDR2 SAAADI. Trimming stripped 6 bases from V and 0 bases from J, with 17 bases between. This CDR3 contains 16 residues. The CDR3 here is CASRPRVEIVNTEAFF. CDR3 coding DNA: TGCGCCAGCAGGCCCAGGGTTGAGATAGTGAACACTGAAGCTTTCTTT.